What follows is one T cell receptor beta chain and its context. CDR1 and CDR2 from the germline V gene are DFQATT and SNEGSKA (reference sequence). V was cut by 5 bases and J by 4 bases, with 14 bases left in between. This CDR3 has 13 residues. Random-hexamer reverse transcription was applied to roughly 0.5 to 1 ug RNA. TCRdb reanalysed the immunoSEQ multiplex PCR reads using MiXCR and keeps one entry per CDR3 protein. Of some 250,000 distinct CDR3 sequences listed, less than 96% are singletons. The data are from a study of CD8 T cells in Susac syndrome. The J gene is TRBJ1-2, the V gene TRBV20-1; the D gene is possibly TRBD1 (5 bases). The sequence derives from a human donor with Susac syndrome. Sequencing was done on a sample of CD4+ T cells from PBMCs. The CDR3 sequence: CSAPSTGFYGYTF. In DNA form, the CDR3 reads TGCAGTGCTCCCAGTACAGGTTTCTATGGCTACACCTTC.